The present entry profiles one T cell receptor beta chain with its context. CDR1 is LGHNA, CDR2 YSLEER, per germline. The CDR3 extends over 15 amino acids. V was shortened by 0 bases and J by 0 bases, with 6 bases between the two germline ends. These data come from a study of blood T cell repertoires in COVID-19. Study-level background: COVID-19 samples collected from the United States, Italy and Spain covered acute and convalescent phases.

The study recruited people aged roughly 18 to 95 years across 20 to 30 US areas. Cohorts were determined from participant-reported clinical history. Per the original methods: Reference gene primer amplification in the assay estimated nucleated cell counts. Repertoires were generated with immunoSEQ multiplex PCR, while TCRdb's copy carries only in-frame clones and drops some. V, J and clone size were drawn from that table, and D and trimming were deduced from the DNA. The sample lists roughly 310,000 clones; more than 90% were seen once. The sequence was collected from a man between 60 and 75 years old who had recovered from COVID-19. Source material: PBMCs or T cells enriched from blood (not recorded which). V is TRBV4-3 and J is TRBJ2-4, with D uncertain. The CDR3 sequence is CASSQENLAKNIQYF. As DNA, the CDR3 is TGCGCCAGCAGCCAAGAAAACTTAGCCAAAAACATTCAGTACTTC.